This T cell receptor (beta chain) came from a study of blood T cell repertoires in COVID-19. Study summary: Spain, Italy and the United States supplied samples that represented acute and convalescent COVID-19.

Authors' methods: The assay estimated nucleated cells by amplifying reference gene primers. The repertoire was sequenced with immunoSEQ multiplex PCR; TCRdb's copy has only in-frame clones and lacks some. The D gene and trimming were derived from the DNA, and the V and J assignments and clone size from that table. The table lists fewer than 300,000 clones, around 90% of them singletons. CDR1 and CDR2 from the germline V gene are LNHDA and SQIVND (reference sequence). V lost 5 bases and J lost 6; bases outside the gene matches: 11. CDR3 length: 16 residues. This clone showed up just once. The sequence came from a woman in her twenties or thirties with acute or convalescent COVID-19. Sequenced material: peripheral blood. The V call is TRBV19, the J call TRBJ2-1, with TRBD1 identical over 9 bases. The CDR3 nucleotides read TGTGCCAGTAGTTCGCTCCCGGGACAGGGCTCCAATGAGCAGTTCTTC. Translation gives CASSSLPGQGSNEQFF.